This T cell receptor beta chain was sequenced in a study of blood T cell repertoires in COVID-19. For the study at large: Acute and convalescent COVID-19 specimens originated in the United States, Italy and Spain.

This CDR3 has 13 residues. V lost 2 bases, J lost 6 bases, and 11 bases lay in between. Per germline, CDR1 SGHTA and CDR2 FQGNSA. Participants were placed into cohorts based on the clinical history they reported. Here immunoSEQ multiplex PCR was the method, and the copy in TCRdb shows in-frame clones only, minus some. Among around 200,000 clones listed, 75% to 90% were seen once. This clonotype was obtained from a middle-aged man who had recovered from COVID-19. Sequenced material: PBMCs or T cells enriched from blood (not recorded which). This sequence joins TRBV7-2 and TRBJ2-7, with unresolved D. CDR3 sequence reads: CASSLIQGGEQYF. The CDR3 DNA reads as TGTGCCAGCAGCTTAATTCAAGGCGGCGAGCAGTACTTC.